This TCR beta chain was identified in a study of OX40 agonist ivuxolimab in advanced cancers. The wider study: In this cohort, patients received ivuxolimab, an agonistic anti-OX40 (CD134) antibody. A history of anti-PD-1, anti-PD-L1 or anti-CTLA-4 therapy was acceptable, and over 35% had some.

Clones were sequenced by immunoSEQ multiplex PCR, and TCRdb holds only the in-frame ones, with some missing. The sample records 30,000 to 45,000 clones, more than 85% being singletons. Concerning this clone: Antigen: not known.

Study outcomes and limitations: Among T cells, CD8+ cells averaged more expanded clones than CD4+ cells. At doses 0.1 to 3.0 mg/kg, CD4+ and CD8+ clones expanded.

The V gene's germline CDR1 is MNHEY and CDR2 SVGAGI. The V and J ends lost 2 bases and 13 bases respectively, with 18 bases between them. This CDR3 is built from 15 residues. The sequence derives from an adult with an advanced solid tumor such as melanoma, head and neck, liver or kidney cancer. The sequencing used CD4+ or CD8+ T cells sorted from blood, collected in a trial of the OX40 agonist ivuxolimab. The rearrangement links TRBV6-5 to TRBJ1-6; TRBD1 is a possible D gene (6 bases). CDR3 DNA: TGTGCCAGCAGTTACGAGGGGGGACGATCGGTTCCCCTCCACTTT. It encodes CASSYEGGRSVPLHF.